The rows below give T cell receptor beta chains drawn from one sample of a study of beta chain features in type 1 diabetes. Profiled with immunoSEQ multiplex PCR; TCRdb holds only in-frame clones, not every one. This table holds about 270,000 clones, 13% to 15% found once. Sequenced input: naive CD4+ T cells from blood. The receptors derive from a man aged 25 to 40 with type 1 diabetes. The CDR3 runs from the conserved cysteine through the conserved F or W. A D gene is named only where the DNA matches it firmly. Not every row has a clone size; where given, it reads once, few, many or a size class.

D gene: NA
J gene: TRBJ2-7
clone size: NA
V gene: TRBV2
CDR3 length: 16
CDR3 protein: CASSAVQRVSSYEQYF
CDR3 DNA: TGTGCCAGCAGTGCAGTTCAGCGGGTGAGCTCCTACGAGCAGTACTTC

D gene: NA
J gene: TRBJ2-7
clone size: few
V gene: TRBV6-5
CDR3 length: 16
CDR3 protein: CASSYSPWPLRGKQYF
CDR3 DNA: TGTGCCAGCAGTTACTCTCCCTGGCCCTTGCGGGGCAAGCAGTACTTC

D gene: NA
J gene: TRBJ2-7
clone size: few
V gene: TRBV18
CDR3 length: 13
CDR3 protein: CASSPGSTYEQYF
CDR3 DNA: TGTGCCAGCTCACCCGGGTCAACCTACGAGCAGTACTTC

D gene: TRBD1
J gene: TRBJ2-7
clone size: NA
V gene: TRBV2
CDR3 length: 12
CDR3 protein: CATTGYSYEQYF
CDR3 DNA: TGTGCCACGACAGGGTACTCCTACGAGCAGTACTTC

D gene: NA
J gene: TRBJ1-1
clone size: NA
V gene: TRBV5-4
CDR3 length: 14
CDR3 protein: CASSLGQTRTEAFF
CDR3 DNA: TGTGCCAGCAGCTTGGGGCAGACAAGGACTGAAGCTTTCTTT

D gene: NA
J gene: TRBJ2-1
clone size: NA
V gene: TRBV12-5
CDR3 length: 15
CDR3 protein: CASGPSRRAANEQFF
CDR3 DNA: TGTGCTAGTGGTCCGAGTCGGAGGGCCGCCAATGAGCAGTTCTTC

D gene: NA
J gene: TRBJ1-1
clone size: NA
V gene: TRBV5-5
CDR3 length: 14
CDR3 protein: CASSATAPNTEAFF
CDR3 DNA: TGTGCCAGCAGCGCGACAGCCCCTAACACTGAAGCTTTCTTT

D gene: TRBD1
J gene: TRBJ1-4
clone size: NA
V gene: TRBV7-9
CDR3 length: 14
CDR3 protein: CASSTEGAGEKLFF
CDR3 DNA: TGTGCCAGCAGCACGGAGGGGGCGGGTGAAAAACTGTTTTTT

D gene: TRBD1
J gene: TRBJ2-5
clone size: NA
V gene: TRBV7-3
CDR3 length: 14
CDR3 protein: CASSPDRGQQTQYF
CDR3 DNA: TGTGCCAGCAGCCCGGACAGGGGGCAACAGACCCAGTACTTC

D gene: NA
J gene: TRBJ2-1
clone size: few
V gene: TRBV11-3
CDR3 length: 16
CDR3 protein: CASISGLRGSYNEQFF
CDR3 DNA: TGTGCCAGCATCTCCGGCTTAAGGGGATCCTACAATGAGCAGTTCTTC

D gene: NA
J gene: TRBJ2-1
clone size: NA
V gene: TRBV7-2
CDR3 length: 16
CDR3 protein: CASSQQTRQPYNEQFF
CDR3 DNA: TGTGCCAGCAGCCAACAGACTAGACAACCCTACAATGAGCAGTTCTTC

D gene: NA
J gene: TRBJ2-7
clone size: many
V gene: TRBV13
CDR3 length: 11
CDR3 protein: CASSVVYEQYF
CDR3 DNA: TGTGCCAGCAGCGTCGTCTACGAGCAGTACTTC

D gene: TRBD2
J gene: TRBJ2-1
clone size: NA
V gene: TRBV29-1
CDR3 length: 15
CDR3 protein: CSVDEASGSRNEQFF
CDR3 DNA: TGCAGCGTTGACGAGGCTAGCGGGAGTCGGAATGAGCAGTTCTTC

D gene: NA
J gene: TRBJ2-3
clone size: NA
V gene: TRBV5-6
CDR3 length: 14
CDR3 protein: CASSSQGSQDTQYF
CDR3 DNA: TGTGCCAGCAGCTCGCAGGGATCACAAGATACGCAGTATTTT

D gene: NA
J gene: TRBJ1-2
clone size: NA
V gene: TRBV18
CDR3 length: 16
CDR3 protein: CASSPLAGSEFYGYTF
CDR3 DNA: TGTGCCAGCTCACCGTTGGCCGGGTCGGAATTTTATGGCTACACCTTC

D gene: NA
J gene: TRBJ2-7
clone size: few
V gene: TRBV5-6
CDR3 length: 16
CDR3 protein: CASSLDAGPHSYEQYF
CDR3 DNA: TGTGCCAGCAGCTTGGACGCGGGACCCCACTCCTACGAGCAGTACTTC

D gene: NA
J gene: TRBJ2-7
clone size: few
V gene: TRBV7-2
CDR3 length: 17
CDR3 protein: CASSLAEDSRGSYEQYF
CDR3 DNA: TGTGCCAGCAGCTTAGCGGAAGACAGTCGTGGCTCCTACGAGCAGTACTTC

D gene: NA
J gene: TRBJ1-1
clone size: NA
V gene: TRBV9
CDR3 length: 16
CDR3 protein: CASSPSPGGVRSEAFF
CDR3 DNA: TGTGCCAGCAGCCCCTCGCCGGGGGGCGTGAGGTCTGAAGCTTTCTTT

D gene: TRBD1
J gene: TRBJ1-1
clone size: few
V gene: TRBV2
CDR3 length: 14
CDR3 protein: CASSRDRGRTEAFF
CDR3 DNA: TGTGCCAGCAGTCGAGACAGGGGGCGAACTGAAGCTTTCTTT

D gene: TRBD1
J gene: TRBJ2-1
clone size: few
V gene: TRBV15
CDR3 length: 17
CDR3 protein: CATTDRGGWTGHNEQFF
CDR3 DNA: TGTGCCACCACAGACAGGGGTGGGTGGACTGGGCACAATGAGCAGTTCTTC

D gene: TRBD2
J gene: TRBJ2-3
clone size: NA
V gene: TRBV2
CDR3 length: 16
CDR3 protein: CASSGSVGGGTDTQYF
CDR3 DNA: TGTGCCAGCAGTGGGTCAGTAGGCGGGGGGACAGATACGCAGTATTTT

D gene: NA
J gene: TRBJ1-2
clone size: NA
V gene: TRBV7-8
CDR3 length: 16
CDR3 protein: CASSFSPSIVNYGYTF
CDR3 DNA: TGTGCCAGCAGCTTTTCCCCATCGATAGTGAACTATGGCTACACCTTC

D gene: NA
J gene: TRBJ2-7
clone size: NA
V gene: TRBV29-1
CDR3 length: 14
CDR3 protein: CSVSQGRKDYEQYF
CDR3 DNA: TGCAGCGTCAGTCAGGGGCGCAAAGACTACGAGCAGTACTTC

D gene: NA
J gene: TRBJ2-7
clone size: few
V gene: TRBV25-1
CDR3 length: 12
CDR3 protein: CASSLYGEEQYF
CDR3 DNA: TGTGCCAGCAGTCTCTATGGGGAGGAGCAGTACTTC

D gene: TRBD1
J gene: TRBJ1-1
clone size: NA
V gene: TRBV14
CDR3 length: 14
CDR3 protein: CASSHLSGGTEAFF
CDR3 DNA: TGTGCCAGCAGCCATCTTTCAGGGGGCACTGAAGCTTTCTTT

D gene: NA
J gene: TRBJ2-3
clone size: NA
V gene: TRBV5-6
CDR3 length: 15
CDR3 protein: CASSLDRLSTDTQYF
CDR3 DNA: TGTGCCAGCAGTTTGGACCGACTCAGCACAGATACGCAGTATTTT

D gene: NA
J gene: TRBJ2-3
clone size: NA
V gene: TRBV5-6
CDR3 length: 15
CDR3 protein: CASSPNYGRTDTQYF
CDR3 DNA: TGTGCCAGCAGCCCTAATTATGGGAGGACAGATACGCAGTATTTT